Listed here are 3 T cell receptor beta chains from one sample, sequenced in a study of T cells in Graves' hyperthyroidism and ophthalmopathy. From RNA transcripts, TCR beta CDR3 regions were amplified. Initially, a first-round RT-PCR of the TCR CDR3 employed the HTBI primer set. TCRdb re-derived calls from the multiplex PCR reads in MiXCR, one entry per CDR3 protein. The data contain approximately 590,000 distinct CDR3 sequences, 35% to 55% of them singletons. Sequenced: peripheral blood or thyroid tissue (not recorded which). The origin of the receptors is a woman between 18 and 30 years old with Graves' hyperthyroidism.

This clonotype was seen only a few times. The chain links TRBV20-1 to TRBJ2-7, with a tentative D call TRBD2 (6 bases). The V end lost 2 bases, the J end lost 0 bases, and 11 bases lay between the germline ends. Germline V lookup: CDR1 DFQATT, CDR2 SNEGSKA (reference sequence). The CDR3 has 14 amino acids. The CDR3 region has the DNA TGCAGTGCTAGACCACCGGGGGACTCCTACGAGCAGTACTTC. It translates to CSARPPGDSYEQYF.

Note on this clonotype: One junction end disagrees with the germline gene, perhaps due to a read error. The gene calls are TRBV10-2 and TRBJ2-7, with D possibly matching TRBD2 (6 bases). There are 16 residues in the CDR3. Germline V gives CDR1 WSHSY, CDR2 SAAADI. The CDR3 nucleotides are TGTGCCAGCACTCTCCGGGGGACTGGAATAACCTACGAGCAGTACTTC. It specifies CASTLRGTGITYEQYF.

V and J are TRBV29-1 and TRBJ2-6; no definite D call. This CDR3 contains 16 residues. Germline V CDR1 and CDR2: SQVTM, ANQGSEA. Trimming took off 4 bases at V and 0 bases at J, with 13 bases between the two ends. The CDR3 DNA sequence: TGCAGCGTTGTCGGGTCCACGGGCTCTGGGGCCAACGTCCTGACTTTC. Encoded protein: CSVVGSTGSGANVLTF.